This entry is about one T cell receptor (beta chain). Its antigen is not known. The CDR3 sequence is 12 residues long. Trimming pared 5 bases from V and 4 bases from J, leaving 8 bases between. CDR1 and CDR2 (germline): SGHAT, FQNNGV. Only in-frame clones appear in the TCRdb table, and some are missing; sequencing was by immunoSEQ multiplex PCR. The sample carries some 130,000 clones, over 80% recorded once. The sample is drawn from a study of T cell responses to AZD1222 COVID-19 vaccine. Findings and caveats of the study: Just a handful of AZD1222 recipients tested seropositive at baseline.

This specimen was peripheral blood, taken 28 days after the second AZD1222 dose. V gene TRBV11-2 combines with J gene TRBJ1-2; D is unclear. The sequence derives from an adult who received the AZD1222 COVID-19 vaccine. CDR3 in amino acids: CASSAAGYGYTF. The CDR3 DNA reads TGTGCCAGCAGCGCGGCCGGCTATGGCTACACCTTC.